This T cell receptor beta chain was observed in a study of cytomegalovirus exposure and HLA in healthy donors. Study details: The use of the same platform for the 95 to 150 validation repertoires and the approximately 730 first-cohort repertoires was reported by a later analysis. Whole-study findings and limits: According to a later analysis, TCR clusters from the first cohort tended to co-occur in the roughly 130 validation repertoires. The study flagged approximately 180 TCR beta chains as cytomegalovirus-associated.

The CDR3 loop spans 20 amino acids. After removal of 5 bases from V and 1 base from J, the junction contained 17 bases not matched to a gene. Per germline, CDR1 MDHEN and CDR2 SYDVKM. The study drew the donors from its roughly 120-subject validation cohort, separate from the 666-subject first cohort. Clones were sequenced by immunoSEQ multiplex PCR, and TCRdb holds only the in-frame ones, with some missing. The table lists approximately 82,000 clones, 85% to 95% of them singletons. Regarding this clone: The antigen is unknown.

The sequence derives from a woman aged 18-29 years in good health and CMV-seronegative. Sequencing was done on a sample of PBMCs. The chain is built from TRBV28 and TRBJ2-6; 7 bases align to TRBD1. CDR3 protein: CASSNPKTRQGRSGANVLTF. The CDR3 DNA is TGTGCCAGCAGTAATCCTAAAACCAGACAGGGAAGGTCTGGGGCCAACGTCCTGACTTTC.